This T cell receptor (beta chain) emerged from a study of cytomegalovirus exposure and HLA in healthy donors (dated by TCRdb to 2016 to 2017). Regarding the study in general: An earlier analysis of several hundred of the donors reported approximately 270 Gb of sequence data and around 110 million unique TCR beta sequences from approximately 180 million T cells. Approximately 300 gigabases of sequencing data and 78 million or so unique TCR sequences were included in an early release covering 550 to 650 HLA-typed donors. Of the roughly 410 genotyped donors, 75% to 85% were placed in the genetic ancestry cluster associated with self-reported Caucasian donors. The study aimed to test whether cataloging public T cell receptors could reveal signatures of past pathogen exposure. The study used immunosequencing to profile the T cell repertoires of 666 subjects and linked those repertoires to cytomegalovirus serostatus. In addition to the first cohort of 666 subjects, a separate validation cohort of approximately 130 different subjects was used. To predict cytomegalovirus infection status, the study brought together high-throughput TCR immunosequencing, statistical association of individual TCRs with disease status, and machine learning. To study patterns of TCR occurrence, a later analysis re-analyzed previously published TCR beta repertoires from 700 or so donors and added high-resolution HLA genotyping. The later analysis used no new phenotypic data to find candidate immune exposures, relying instead on TCR beta sequences and their occurrence across donors. An earlier analysis of some 600 of the donors applied high-throughput TCR beta sequencing to assess whether each TCR beta V gene segment acted as functional or pseudogenic. Donor age, sex, ethnicity and CMV serostatus were compiled alongside the repertoire data. A later genetic analysis used genome-wide SNP genotypes for 398 of the 666 donors, treating that subset as a discovery cohort. All discovery cohort repertoires had been generated using a single sequencing platform. Class I and class II HLA loci were covered by the typing at four-digit resolution. The number of donors typed differed by locus, with roughly 620-630 for A, B, C, DRB1 and DQB1, 522 for DQA1, 606 for DPA1, and around 460 for DPB1. Roughly five DR-DQ haplotypes were handled as single units for association and clustering because linkage in the cohort was strong. Among 300 to 450 genotyped donors of the cohort, an average of approximately 240,000 unique TCR beta nucleotide sequences were sequenced per donor, about a sixth of them non-productive.

The cohort comprised around 700 healthy bone marrow donors. At the time of sampling, all cohort members were nominally healthy, though unrecorded immune exposures were likely present. The donor was CMV seronegative and belonged to the group of 320 or so seronegative cohort members. A peripheral blood sample was provided by each donor, and peripheral blood mononuclear cells were used for TCR beta sequencing. The Qiagen DNeasy Blood Extraction Kit was used to extract genomic DNA from the blood cell samples. In regard to this clone: The clone's antigen remains unknown.

V loses 6 bases, J loses 2 bases, and the germline ends lie 16 bases apart. From its cysteine to its phenylalanine, the CDR3 spans 15 amino acids. Only the CDR3 DNA is retained, 45 bases long and in frame from the first base. CDR1 and CDR2 (WNHNN, SYGVQD) derive from the germline V gene (reference sequence). The library came from the immunoSEQ multiplex PCR assay. The multiplex PCR relied on a mix of 60 forward primers for TCR Vbeta segments and 13 reverse primers for TCR Jbeta segments. The CDR3 region of rearranged TCR beta genes was amplified from genomic DNA with a multiplex PCR assay. The amplified TCR beta libraries were sequenced on the Illumina HiSeq System as 87-base-pair reads. The study's processing was this. A later analysis tallied roughly 76 million unique TCR beta chains across the 550 to 850 repertoires, and roughly 11 million of those chains were shared by two or more donors. To remove PCR and sequencing errors, raw reads were error-corrected and collapsed into unique sequences using a nearest-neighbor algorithm that merged closely related sequences. V, D and J gene segments were assigned by aligning CDR3 sequences to IMGT reference sequences. For a sequence to be retained, a match of at least six nucleotides to both a V gene segment and a J gene segment was required. A rearrangement was called productive if the CDR3 had no stop codons and remained in frame with V and J, and every other rearrangement was called non-productive. Following IMGT convention, CDR3 was defined as the stretch from the second conserved V-encoded cysteine up to the conserved J-encoded phenylalanine. The earlier analysis of 500 to 750 of the donors excluded any sequence lacking an unambiguous match to a single V gene segment. In an earlier analysis of approximately 590 of the donors, a V segment was called functional when productive rearrangements were above 56.7%, and segregating when the standard deviation between donors exceeded 5%. A statistical classification framework was built for diagnosing cytomegalovirus status from the catalog of TCR beta chain sequences. In a later analysis, V and J genes were assigned by comparing TCR nucleotide sequences against IMGT/GENE-DB human TR gene sequences. A later analysis assigned CDR3 sequences and most-parsimonious VDJ recombination scenarios with the TCRdist pipeline. In a later analysis, every TCR beta chain was defined by the combination of its CDR3 amino acid sequence and its V-gene family, and reads without a unique V-gene family were dropped. As a way to deal with suspected cross-contamination and a sequencing artifact, a later analysis dropped 450 to 700 nucleotide sequences that were highly shared and had low generation probability. For each public chain, a later analysis derived a clonal expansion index from normalized ranks of inferred template counts within each repertoire. Generation probabilities in a later analysis came from a VDJ recombination model fitted to out-of-frame rearrangements, and those results were checked against IGoR. In a later analysis, hypergeometric tests were used to score TCR-TCR, TCR-HLA and TCR-CMV co-occurrence, with a repertoire-size bias correction applied to TCR pairs. A later analysis estimated false discovery rates by permuting HLA or CMV assignments 20 times. In a later analysis, co-occurring TCRs were grouped using DBSCAN, with TCRdist sequence similarity added in when clustering inside HLA-allele-positive subsets. For co-occurrence clustering, repertoires with fewer than 30,000 or more than 120,000 public chains were excluded, along with roughly 5 repertoires with anomalous nucleotide sharing. Imported from immuneACCESS, the table was reduced by TCRdb to in-frame sequences with V and J called. These copies leave out some clones; in studies compared against another copy, an unresolved V gene accounts for under half, and the cause of the remainder is not known. Clonal size and the V and J genes are those of that table, whereas D and trimming came from the DNA. The sample's table covers more than 95,000 clones. The ten largest make up approximately 2% of the sample.

General conclusions and limits of the study: A group of highly shared sequence variants was considered likely to be a technical artifact of the sequencing pipeline. CMV serostatus was the only immune exposure information available for the cohort. According to the authors, the approach could potentially be generalized to other disease states and immunological phenotypes. Specific HLA alleles were associated with about 17,000 TCR beta sequences at a false discovery rate of 0.05 in a later analysis. Compared with equally common non-associated chains, HLA-associated TCR beta chains in a later analysis were more clonally expanded and had lower generation probabilities. When HLA alleles, especially DR and DQ, strongly co-occurred, TCR associations were difficult to assign to individual alleles. Correlated functional status among segregating V segments might be attributable to linkage disequilibrium, but an unknown experimental factor could not be ruled out. Compared with the approximately 600-donor mean, donors in an Asian-associated ancestry cluster had fewer N-insertions in productive TCRs, according to a later genetic analysis. The earlier analysis of about 600 of the donors excluded fewer than 20 rarely observed V segments, including chromosome 9 orphons, because counts were too low. In the study, 150 to 200 TCR beta chains were listed as associated with cytomegalovirus. In vitro tests confirmed that three of the cytomegalovirus-associated TCR beta chains recognize cytomegalovirus antigens. In a later analysis, most CMV-associated TCR beta chains were found to appear HLA-restricted, with HLA associations seemingly driven largely by CMV exposure. Because some donors lacked HLA typing at each locus, the association tests relied only on the typed subset. A later genetic analysis associated a missense DCLRE1C variant with V-gene and J-gene trimming of TCR beta chains, and an independent cohort replicated the association. Broadly in line with IMGT annotations, most TCR beta V segments showed up in productive rearrangements about 87% or about 30% of the time in an earlier analysis of under 700 of the donors. A later analysis found that TCR association rates varied across HLA loci, with DRB1 alleles showing the most associated TCRs and HLA-C alleles the fewest. Roughly uniform sequencing depth across donors was assumed in presence/absence analyses, although this assumption may not hold. In both the original and validation cohorts, the classifier was reported to diagnose cytomegalovirus status with high specificity and sensitivity. A later analysis reported that several top co-occurrence clusters appeared linked to parvovirus B19, influenza, CMV and Epstein-Barr virus. Across donors, most TCR sequences were observed very rarely, whereas some public TCRs were present in many individuals. This cohort had only TCR beta chains sequenced, and the lack of alpha or paired-chain data limited which features could be detected. A further reported finding was that TCR beta sequences accurately predicted the HLA-A and HLA-B alleles for most subjects in the first cohort. The 87-base-pair reads could not distinguish some IMGT-functional V segments, including TRBV6-2 and TRBV6-3, so those segments were excluded.

The rearrangement joined TRBV10-1 to TRBJ2-5; TRBD2 is perhaps the D gene, given 5 matching bases. The TCR was taken from a man aged 40-49 years in good health and CMV-seronegative. The specimen was PBMCs. The nucleotide sequence reads TGCGCCAGCAGGAGAGTAATGGACTCGCAAGAGACCCAGTACTTC. Translated, it reads CASRRVMDSQETQYF.